Below, one TCR beta chain is given with its context. In germline, CDR1 is SGHRS, CDR2 YFSETQ. The CDR3 has 15 amino acids. With 0 bases removed from V and 1 base from J, the gap between germline ends came to 10 bases. These data are taken from a study of technical replicates of blood from a few donors. Generated by immunoSEQ multiplex PCR, the TCRdb table keeps only in-frame clones and is missing some. The sample lists around 50,000 clones, about 96% occurring once. This sequence originates from a human donor in good health. Sequenced material: T cells isolated from PBMCs. The chain recombines TRBV5-1 with TRBJ1-1; D is uncertain. In DNA form, the CDR3 reads TGCGCCAGCAGCTTGGCCCAGGCCACGAACACTGAAGCTTTCTTT. It codes for CASSLAQATNTEAFF. Supplemented by reference TRBV5-1 and TRBJ1-1, the full variable domain reads KAGVTQTPRYLIKTRGQQVTLSCSPISGHRSVSWYQQTPGQGLQFLFEYFSETQRNKGNFPGRFSGRQFSNSRSEMNVSTLELGDSALYLCASSLAQATNTEAFFGQGTRLTVV.